The rows below give T cell receptor beta chains drawn from one sample of a study of shared clonotypes between healthy human individuals. The assay was immunoSEQ multiplex PCR, and TCRdb's table has in-frame clones only and misses some. The sample contains millions of clones, 85% to 95% of which appear only once. The source material was naive CD8+ T cells from PBMCs. These receptors were obtained from a man younger than 35 in good health. Some clones in this sample may be carry-over from other donors' samples. Each CDR3 is given with its conserved first and last residue.

v_gene: TRBV7-9; j_gene: TRBJ1-1; CDR3aa: CASSLKTEAFF
v_gene: TRBV28; j_gene: TRBJ2-7; CDR3aa: CASGESYEQYF
v_gene: TRBV18; j_gene: TRBJ2-1; CDR3aa: CASSPLGQGANEQFF
v_gene: TRBV5-8; j_gene: TRBJ2-1; CDR3aa: CASSFDRGLTNEQFF
v_gene: TRBV29-1; j_gene: TRBJ2-2; CDR3aa: CSGGLAGGGGSTGELFF
v_gene: TRBV19; j_gene: TRBJ2-2; CDR3aa: CASSRDWVPSGELFF
v_gene: TRBV9; j_gene: TRBJ2-3; CDR3aa: CASSVGTSGILRFTDTQYF
v_gene: TRBV9; j_gene: TRBJ2-7; CDR3aa: CASSVARGGNEQYF
v_gene: TRBV27; j_gene: TRBJ2-6; CDR3aa: CASSTLATTTGANVLTF
v_gene: TRBV7-3; j_gene: TRBJ2-7; CDR3aa: CASSLTGFYEQYF
v_gene: TRBV28; j_gene: TRBJ1-2; CDR3aa: CASLGEDGTNYGYTF
v_gene: TRBV28; j_gene: TRBJ1-1; CDR3aa: CASRDGNTEAFF
v_gene: TRBV28; j_gene: TRBJ2-7; CDR3aa: CASRSRDRPIYEQYF
v_gene: TRBV27; j_gene: TRBJ1-1; CDR3aa: CASSLSIASEDTEAFF
v_gene: TRBV21-1; j_gene: TRBJ2-2; CDR3aa: CASMTSLTGELFF
v_gene: TRBV4-1; j_gene: TRBJ2-7; CDR3aa: CASSQGIGEQVDRF
v_gene: TRBV19; j_gene: TRBJ2-1; CDR3aa: CASSDDTSAIYNEQFF
v_gene: TRBV7-9; j_gene: TRBJ2-7; CDR3aa: CASSFGSGIDEQYF
v_gene: TRBV27; j_gene: TRBJ1-2; CDR3aa: CASSLGPTASKDYGYTF
v_gene: TRBV27; j_gene: TRBJ2-3; CDR3aa: CASSLLGTSGSRTDTQYF
v_gene: TRBV10-3; j_gene: TRBJ1-5; CDR3aa: CAISPELGQGMSQPQHF
v_gene: TRBV4-1; j_gene: TRBJ2-7; CDR3aa: CASTAREDLVYEQYF
v_gene: TRBV27; j_gene: TRBJ1-2; CDR3aa: CASSLRSGQHNYGYTF
v_gene: TRBV28; j_gene: TRBJ2-7; CDR3aa: CASSFSREQYF
v_gene: TRBV5-5; j_gene: TRBJ2-5; CDR3aa: CASSLVVRVDRETQYF
v_gene: TRBV25-1; j_gene: TRBJ2-7; CDR3aa: CASSGPIYEQYF
v_gene: TRBV6-5; j_gene: TRBJ1-2; CDR3aa: CASATGIRGDGYTF
v_gene: TRBV10-2; j_gene: TRBJ1-4; CDR3aa: CASSGSVRPANEKLFF
v_gene: TRBV10-3; j_gene: TRBJ2-7; CDR3aa: CAISEGTSGFYEQYF
v_gene: TRBV7-9; j_gene: TRBJ1-3; CDR3aa: CASSLVGAGNTIYF
v_gene: TRBV11-2; j_gene: TRBJ1-2; CDR3aa: CASSLTANDLYGYTF
v_gene: TRBV28; j_gene: TRBJ2-1; CDR3aa: CASSFGDRYNEQFF
v_gene: TRBV2; j_gene: TRBJ1-1; CDR3aa: CATRVEVWTEAFF
v_gene: TRBV9; j_gene: TRBJ1-3; CDR3aa: CASSAGDRPGNTIYF
v_gene: TRBV19; j_gene: TRBJ2-3; CDR3aa: CASSITRVGGDTQYF
v_gene: TRBV11-2; j_gene: TRBJ2-1; CDR3aa: CASSFSGSSVNEQFF
v_gene: TRBV5-1; j_gene: TRBJ2-2; CDR3aa: CASSIRQGDAGELFF
v_gene: TRBV19; j_gene: TRBJ1-1; CDR3aa: CASSITVQSNTEAFF
v_gene: TRBV7-8; j_gene: TRBJ2-7; CDR3aa: CASSLAPHDYEQYF
v_gene: TRBV2; j_gene: TRBJ1-1; CDR3aa: CASRKTGATSTEAFF